A selection of T cell receptor beta chains follows, all from one sample in a study of CD8 T cells in Susac syndrome. MiXCR was run by TCRdb on the immunoSEQ multiplex PCR reads, yielding one entry per CDR3 protein. The sample records around 170,000 distinct CDR3 sequences, 90% to 95% being singletons. Sequenced: CD4+ T cells from PBMCs. The origin of the receptors is a human donor with Susac syndrome. CDR3s include the opening cysteine and the closing phenylalanine or tryptophan. D genes are given only for firm matches. Part of the rows lack a size; the others show once, few, many or a class for expanded clones.

D | size | J | V | DNA | CDR3
TRBD1 | NA | TRBJ2-5 | TRBV10-3 | TGTGCCATCAGTACAGGGGCCCAAGAGACCCAGTACTTC | CAISTGAQETQYF
NA | NA | TRBJ1-2 | TRBV18 | TGTGCCAGCTCACTGCTTACCGGGACGTATGGCTACACCTTC | CASSLLTGTYGYTF
NA | NA | TRBJ1-1 | TRBV15 | TGTGCCACCAGCAGAGAGCGGTCCGGCAGGGCGAACACTGAAGCTTTCTTT | CATSRERSGRANTEAFF
NA | NA | TRBJ1-2 | TRBV9 | TGTGCCAGCAGCGTAGGGGTGAACTATGGCTACACCTTC | CASSVGVNYGYTF
NA | NA | TRBJ2-4 | TRBV6-5 | TGTGCCAGCAGTTACGTAGGCCCTGGGTCCAAAAACATTCAGTACTTC | CASSYVGPGSKNIQYF
TRBD2 | NA | TRBJ2-5 | TRBV4-2 | TGTGCCAGCAGCCTTGGGACTAGAGATCAAGAGACCCAGTACTTC | CASSLGTRDQETQYF
NA | NA | TRBJ1-5 | TRBV28 | TGTGCCAGCACCCGTGAGCAGGGTAACAATCAGCCCCAGCATTTT | CASTREQGNNQPQHF
TRBD1 | NA | TRBJ2-2 | TRBV7-3 | TGTGCCAGCAGTGCACTAACCGGGACAGAAAACACCGGGGAGCTGTTTTTT | CASSALTGTENTGELFF
TRBD2 | NA | TRBJ2-7 | TRBV7-2 | TGTGCCAGCAGCCAGCGTAGCGGGGACTACGAGCAGTACTTC | CASSQRSGDYEQYF
TRBD1 | NA | TRBJ2-1 | TRBV5-1 | TGCGCCAGCAGCGGAGACAGGGCGAATGAGCAGTTCTTC | CASSGDRANEQFF
NA | NA | TRBJ2-5 | TRBV20-1 | TGCAGTCCCCAACCGGGACTTCGAGAGACCCAGTACTTC | CSPQPGLRETQYF
NA | NA | TRBJ1-3 | TRBV20-1 | TGCAGTGCTAGAGTCCCGGGATTCATCCCCCACTCTGGAAACACCATATATTTT | CSARVPGFIPHSGNTIYF
TRBD1 | NA | TRBJ1-1 | TRBV20-1 | TGCAGTGCTGTGGACAGGGTCGGCACTGAAGCTTTCTTT | CSAVDRVGTEAFF
TRBD1 | once | TRBJ2-7 | TRBV18 | TGTGCCAGCTCACCACCCGGACAGGGTATAATCATATACGAGCAGTACTTC | CASSPPGQGIIIYEQYF
NA | few | TRBJ1-5 | TRBV6-1 | TGTGCCAGCCTCGCTGGGGGGAGCGGCAATCAGCCCCAGCATTTT | CASLAGGSGNQPQHF
TRBD1 | NA | TRBJ2-5 | TRBV14 | TGTGCCAGCAGCGATAAGACAGGGGACGAGACCCAGTACTTC | CASSDKTGDETQYF
NA | NA | TRBJ2-7 | TRBV6-1 | TGTGCCAGCAAATTTGCCGGGGGCTACGAGCAGTACTTC | CASKFAGGYEQYF
TRBD1 | NA | TRBJ1-2 | TRBV18 | TGTGCCACCAACGACAGGGGCGGCTATGGCTACACCTTC | CATNDRGGYGYTF
TRBD1 | NA | TRBJ2-7 | TRBV15 | TGTGCCACCAGCAGAGTTCATGTTAGGGGGCACGACGAGCAGTACTTC | CATSRVHVRGHDEQYF
TRBD1 | NA | TRBJ2-1 | TRBV20-1 | TGCAGTGCTCAAGACAGGGTTTACAATGAGCAGTTCTTC | CSAQDRVYNEQFF
NA | NA | TRBJ2-5 | TRBV20-1 | TGCAGTGCCCAGGACAGCTTCCAAGAGACCCAGTACTTC | CSAQDSFQETQYF
NA | once | TRBJ1-6 | TRBV20-1 | TGCAGTGCTAGCACAGGGCCTGGGTATAATTCACCCCTCCACTTT | CSASTGPGYNSPLHF
TRBD1 | NA | TRBJ1-6 | TRBV5-6 | TGTGCCAGCAGCTTGGGGACAGGAAGAAATAATTCACCCCTCCACTTT | CASSLGTGRNNSPLHF
NA | NA | TRBJ2-7 | TRBV20-1 | TGCAGTGCTAGATTGGGGCACTACGAGCAGTACTTC | CSARLGHYEQYF
TRBD1 | NA | TRBJ2-7 | TRBV5-1 | TGCGCCAGCAGCTGGACCCAGGGGGCAGGGGTTACCTACGAGCAGTACTTC | CASSWTQGAGVTYEQYF
NA | NA | TRBJ2-2 | TRBV20-1 | TGCAGTGCGCCTAAGGACACCGGGGAGCTGTTTTTT | CSAPKDTGELFF
TRBD2 | NA | TRBJ2-7 | TRBV7-9 | TGTGCCAGCAGCTGGTCGCGCGGGGGCTCCTACGAGCAGTACTTC | CASSWSRGGSYEQYF
NA | NA | TRBJ1-1 | TRBV20-1 | TGCAGTGCTAGAGATCTTGTCAGAATGAACACTGAAGCTTTCTTT | CSARDLVRMNTEAFF
NA | NA | TRBJ1-5 | TRBV6-2/TRBV6-3 | TGTGCCAGCAGTTACATGGAGAATCAGCCCCAGCATTTT | CASSYMENQPQHF
TRBD1 | once | TRBJ2-1 | TRBV24-1 | TGTGCCACCAGTGACGACGGGACAGGGGGCTTGAACAATGAGCAGTTCTTC | CATSDDGTGGLNNEQFF
NA | once | TRBJ2-5 | TRBV20-1 | TGCAGTGCTTCCACTAGCAACCAAGAGACCCAGTACTTC | CSASTSNQETQYF
NA | NA | TRBJ2-1 | TRBV3-1 | TGTGCCAGCAGCGATTGGGGCGGTGAGCAGTTCTTC | CASSDWGGEQFF
NA | NA | TRBJ1-4 | TRBV12-3/TRBV12-4 | TGTGCCAGCAGCCCCGGTGGGTCAACTAATGAAAAACTGTTTTTT | CASSPGGSTNEKLFF
TRBD2 | NA | TRBJ2-5 | TRBV7-2 | TGTGCCAGCAGCCGGGACTATCAAAAGACCCAGTACTTC | CASSRDYQKTQYF
NA | NA | TRBJ2-3 | TRBV11-2 | TGTGCCAGCAGCTTAGTACTTGGATTCACAGATACGCAGTATTTT | CASSLVLGFTDTQYF
NA | NA | TRBJ2-5 | TRBV3-1 | TGTGCCAGCAGCCACACCGGGATCGCCTACTTC | CASSHTGIAYF
NA | NA | TRBJ2-7 | TRBV2 | TGTGCCAGCAGTCGAAGACAGGACTACGAGCAGTACTTC | CASSRRQDYEQYF
NA | once | TRBJ2-5 | TRBV11-1 | TGTGCCAGCACCAAACGCGCAGGGGTCCTCCAAGAGACCCAGTACTTC | CASTKRAGVLQETQYF
TRBD1 | NA | TRBJ1-4 | TRBV2 | TGTGCCAGCAGCTACCGACAGGGGAGGGATGAAAAACTGTTTTTT | CASSYRQGRDEKLFF
NA | NA | TRBJ1-6 | TRBV4-3 | TGCGCCAGCAGCCAGGAGGCGGGAGGGACCCTCCACTTT | CASSQEAGGTLHF
NA | NA | TRBJ2-5 | TRBV5-4 | TGTGCCAGCAGCTTGATCGGGGCCGGGAGTGTGACCCAGTACTTC | CASSLIGAGSVTQYF
TRBD1 | once | TRBJ1-5 | TRBV18 | TGTGCCAGCTCACCACTCGGGACAGGGTCGCAGCCCCAGCATTTT | CASSPLGTGSQPQHF
NA | NA | TRBJ1-6 | TRBV6-1 | TGTGCCAGCAGTAGGACAGAGCCCCTTGGGGATAATTCACCCCTCCACTTT | CASSRTEPLGDNSPLHF
NA | NA | TRBJ1-2 | TRBV13 | TGTGCCAGCAGCTTAGATCGTCGGGGGCCCTATGGCTACACCTTC | CASSLDRRGPYGYTF
NA | NA | TRBJ1-5 | TRBV12-3/TRBV12-4 | TGTGCCAGCAGTCCACAGGGTGCTCAGCCCCAGCATTTT | CASSPQGAQPQHF
NA | NA | TRBJ1-1 | TRBV11-2 | TGTGCCAGCAGCTTAGTGCTGGGAGTGAACACTGAAGCTTTCTTT | CASSLVLGVNTEAFF
TRBD2 | once | TRBJ2-3 | TRBV20-1 | TGCAGTGCTACCTCCCCAGGGGCTAGCGGGGGGGGCACAGATACGCAGTATTTT | CSATSPGASGGGTDTQYF
NA | NA | TRBJ1-4 | TRBV4-1 | TGCGCCAGCAGCCAGAGGGAGGCGGGAGAAAAACTGTTTTTT | CASSQREAGEKLFF
NA | NA | TRBJ2-1 | TRBV7-2 | TGTGCCAGCACCACAGGGCGGGGGCCTCACAATGAGCAGTTCTTC | CASTTGRGPHNEQFF